Given below is one TCR beta chain in context. The sample belongs to a study of blood T cell repertoires in COVID-19. Overall study: Collection of acute and convalescent COVID-19 samples took place in the United States, Italy and Spain.

Using immunoSEQ multiplex PCR, the repertoire was profiled, and TCRdb retains in-frame clones only, with some absent. The sample holds roughly 150,000 clones, around 84% seen once. Sequencing used PBMCs or T cells enriched from blood (not recorded which). This clonotype was sampled from a man aged 40-50 years who had recovered from COVID-19.

This CDR3 reads CARQDRSNTGELFF. The CDR3 nucleotides are TGTGCCAGACAGGACAGGTCGAACACCGGGGAGCTGTTTTTT. V usage is TRBV14 and J usage is TRBJ2-2; 7 bases fit TRBD1. The CDR3 extends over 14 amino acids. Germline V lookup: CDR1 SGHDN, CDR2 FVKESK. Losses at the gene ends were 9 bases for V and 0 bases for J; bases not matched to a gene: 4. Full variable domain (outside the CDR3, taken from reference TRBV14 and TRBJ2-2): EAGVTQFPSHSVIEKGQTVTLRCDPISGHDNLYWYRRVMGKEIKFLLHFVKESKQDESGMPNNRFLAERTGGTYSTLKVQPAELEDSGVYFCARQDRSNTGELFFGEGSRLTVL.